Listed below are T cell receptor beta chains from one sample, sequenced in a study of blood T cell repertoires in COVID-19. Method: immunoSEQ multiplex PCR; TCRdb's copy keeps in-frame clones and lacks some. The sample includes approximately 150,000 clones, around 80% of them seen just once. The sequenced sample was peripheral blood. The receptors here all came from a human donor with acute or convalescent COVID-19. The donor label of this sample is uncertain. CDR3s include the opening cysteine and the closing phenylalanine or tryptophan. A D gene is named only where the DNA matches it firmly. Clone size is not always given. Where it is, it says once, few, many or a class for expanded clones.

CDR3 protein	CDR3 DNA	J gene	clone size	D gene	V gene
CASSSDRDQGYGYTF	TGTGCCAGTTCTTCTGACAGGGATCAAGGCTATGGCTACACCTTC	TRBJ1-2	-	TRBD1	TRBV19
CAWSELGNYGYTF	TGTGCCTGGTCGGAGCTGGGTAACTATGGCTACACCTTC	TRBJ1-2	once	-	TRBV30
CASSSSDRDGYTF	TGTGCCAGCAGTTCCTCGGACAGGGACGGCTACACCTTC	TRBJ1-2	-	TRBD1	TRBV27
CASSQQGKSYEQYF	TGTGCCAGCAGCCAACAGGGGAAGTCCTACGAGCAGTACTTC	TRBJ2-7	-	TRBD1	TRBV7-2
CASSFDRVKGGYTF	TGTGCCAGCAGCTTCGACAGGGTAAAGGGTGGCTACACCTTC	TRBJ1-2	-	TRBD1	TRBV7-2
CASSHPDRGKAGELFF	TGCGCCAGCAGCCACCCTGACAGGGGAAAAGCCGGGGAGCTGTTTTTT	TRBJ2-2	once	TRBD1	TRBV4-1
CATSTGGGETTSTGELFF	TGCGCCACATCAACTGGCGGGGGGGAAACCACGAGCACCGGGGAGCTGTTTTTT	TRBJ2-2	many	TRBD2	TRBV5-1
CAWSASGRPNTIYF	TGTGCCTGGAGTGCCTCGGGTCGGCCTAACACCATATATTTT	TRBJ1-3	-	-	TRBV30
CASSQGDRGYGYTF	TGTGCCAGCAGCCAAGGTGACAGGGGCTATGGCTACACCTTC	TRBJ1-2	-	TRBD1	TRBV4-2
CASSLIGRADTQYF	TGTGCCAGCAGCTTAATAGGGCGGGCAGATACGCAGTATTTT	TRBJ2-3	-	-	TRBV7-9